Each of the 17 T cell receptor beta chains below was sequenced from the same sample in a study of shared clonotypes between healthy human individuals. CD45RO-negative CD8 cells positively selected for CCR7 made up the naive population, which excluded terminally differentiated effector memory CD45RA+ cells. Sequencing was performed with immunoSEQ multiplex PCR; in TCRdb, only in-frame clones are kept and a portion is missing. Counted here are about 2,200,000 clones, about 93% occurring once; the ten biggest clones make up around 1.7%. Sequences were obtained from naive CD8+ T cells from PBMCs. The receptor source for this set is a young man in good health. Some clones in this sample may be carry-over from other donors' samples.

The count of this clone is one. The J gene is TRBJ2-7, the V gene TRBV10-3, with 12 bases aligning to TRBD2. Germline CDR1 and CDR2: ENHRY and SYGVKD. The CDR3 length is 19 residues. J gave up 1 base and V 0 bases, and 10 bases lay outside the gene matches. The chain's CDR3 is CAISESKPTSGSVSYEQYF. CDR3 nucleotide sequence: TGTGCCATCAGTGAGTCGAAGCCGACTAGCGGGAGTGTGTCCTACGAGCAGTACTTC.

The V gene is TRBV11-2, the J gene TRBJ2-1, with TRBD2 matching over 8 bases. V shed 6 bases and J 5 bases; nucleotides not matched to a gene: 15. Germline V gives CDR1 SGHAT, CDR2 FQNNGV. The CDR3 contains 17 residues. This CDR3 is CASRLLPRQAGDNEQFF. CDR3 DNA sequence: TGTGCCAGCAGACTCCTACCCCGGCAAGCGGGAGACAATGAGCAGTTCTTC.

The CDR3 DNA is TGTGCCAGCAGACTCGGTCGTGAGGGATTAAACACTGAAGCTTTCTTT. Translated: CASRLGREGLNTEAFF. This rearrangement joins TRBV4-2 to TRBJ1-1; D is unresolved. The CDR3 runs to 16 residues. V dropped 6 bases and J dropped 2 bases, with 19 bases sitting between them. Germline assignment: CDR1 LGHNA and CDR2 YNFKEQ.

The chain combines TRBV27 with TRBJ2-7; possibly TRBD1 for D (6 bases). The germline V gene has CDR1 MNHEY and CDR2 SMNVEV (reference sequence). The CDR3 runs to 15 residues. V gave up 3 bases and J gave up 4 bases, with 16 bases separating them. This CDR3 is CASSFLGQILYEQYF. In DNA form, the CDR3 reads TGTGCCAGCAGTTTCTTAGGACAGATTTTATACGAGCAGTACTTC.

V is TRBV9 and J is TRBJ1-1, with TRBD1 matching over 7 bases. CDR3 length equals 13 residues. The V and J ends lost 8 bases and 5 bases, in that order; junction bases with no gene match: 9. The germline V gene encodes CDR1 SGDLS and CDR2 YYNGEE. The CDR3 coding sequence is TGTGCCAGTTCAGGGGGAGGAGCGACTGAAGCTTTCTTT. Protein product: CASSGGGATEAFF.

The chain uses TRBV7-2 and TRBJ2-3; D may be TRBD1 or TRBD2 (5 bases each). Germline CDR1 and CDR2: SGHTA and FQGNSA. This CDR3 spans 14 amino acids. V was pared by 10 bases and J by 4 bases, with 18 bases between. CDR3 nucleotide sequence: TGTGCCATAGCCTGGGGACGGCGCTCAGATACGCAGTATTTT. It yields the protein CAIAWGRRSDTQYF.

This chain links TRBV19 with TRBJ1-2, with D hard to call. CDR1 LNHDA and CDR2 SQIVND come from the germline V gene (reference sequence). V lost 3 bases and J 4 bases, leaving 12 bases between the germline ends. The CDR3 consists of 14 residues. In nucleotides, the CDR3 is TGTGCCAGTAGTATTTGGACGGTGAGCTATGGCTACACCTTC. Protein product: CASSIWTVSYGYTF. The entire variable domain, with the rest obtained from reference TRBV19 and TRBJ1-2, is as follows: DGGITQSPKYLFRKEGQNVTLSCEQNLNHDAMYWYRQDPGQGLRLIYYSQIVNDFQKGDIAEGYSVSREKKESFPLTVTSAQKNPTAFYLCASSIWTVSYGYTFGSGTRLTVV.

The chain couples TRBV6-1 to TRBJ2-5; D remains unclear. CDR1 MNHNS and CDR2 SASEGT come from the germline V gene. The CDR3 has 14 residues. The ends were cut back, 6 bases at V and 5 bases at J, with 16 bases in the middle. The CDR3, as DNA: TGTGCCAGCAGCGAGGAGCGATCTGGCGAGACCCAGTACTTC. This codes for CASSEERSGETQYF.

V gene TRBV25-1 combines with J gene TRBJ1-4, with 8 bases identical to TRBD1. In germline, CDR1 is MGHDK, CDR2 SYGVNS. This CDR3 comprises 17 residues. Trimming took 6 bases from V and 8 from J; bases not matched to a gene: 17. CDR3 nucleotides: TGTGCCAGCAGCCAATATGGCATATGGACAGGGAGGGAAAAACTGTTTTTT. Amino acids: CASSQYGIWTGREKLFF.

The chain is built from TRBV7-2 and TRBJ1-1; TRBD1 might be the D (6 bases). The CDR3 contains 15 residues. Deletions cut 5 bases from V and 5 bases from J, with 18 bases between. Germline V CDR1 and CDR2: SGHTA, FQGNSA. The CDR3: CASSVSIGGRTEAFF. The CDR3 DNA reads as TGTGCCAGCAGCGTTTCGATAGGGGGGAGGACTGAAGCTTTCTTT.

This sequence joins TRBV13 and TRBJ1-2; a weak D match, TRBD1 (5 bases). Trimming removed 4 bases at V and 4 bases at J, with 13 bases between. The germline CDR1 and CDR2 sequences are PRHDT and FYEKMQ (reference sequence). This CDR3 spans 14 amino acids. Here the CDR3 DNA reads TGTGCCAGCAGCTCCCGAGGCAGGGTCTATGGCTACACCTTC. Translation gives CASSSRGRVYGYTF. Full variable domain (outside the CDR3, taken from reference TRBV13 and TRBJ1-2): AAGVIQSPRHLIKEKRETATLKCYPIPRHDTVYWYQQGPGQDPQFLISFYEKMQSDKGSIPDRFSAQQFSDYHSELNMSSLELGDSALYFCASSSRGRVYGYTFGSGTRLTVV.

The chain recombines TRBV29-1 with TRBJ2-1, with D hard to call. V was clipped by 1 base and J by 6 bases, with 16 bases between them. The CDR3 has 15 residues. Germline loops: CDR1 SQVTM, CDR2 ANQGSEA. The CDR3 nucleotides are TGCAGCGTTGAAGGTTACCCCTTCCGGGCCAATGAGCAGTTCTTC. This codes for CSVEGYPFRANEQFF.

V and J are TRBV5-1 and TRBJ2-7; D is unresolved. Germline V gene sequence: CDR1 SGHRS, CDR2 YFSETQ. The V gene lost 4 bases and the J gene lost 0 bases, with 11 bases spanning the gap. This CDR3 is 14 amino acids long. Here the CDR3 DNA reads TGCGCCAGCAGCGAACGGACGGACTCCTACGAGCAGTACTTC. Its translation is CASSERTDSYEQYF. The full variable domain, with the rest looked up from reference TRBV5-1 and TRBJ2-7, is KAGVTQTPRYLIKTRGQQVTLSCSPISGHRSVSWYQQTPGQGLQFLFEYFSETQRNKGNFPGRFSGRQFSNSRSEMNVSTLELGDSALYLCASSERTDSYEQYFGPGTRLTVT.

The chain links TRBV9 to TRBJ2-5; TRBD2 aligns across 15 bases. The CDR3 has 21 residues. After removal of 4 bases from V and 6 bases from J, the junction contained 22 bases not matched to a gene. Germline-derived CDR1 and CDR2 are SGDLS and YYNGEE. Here the CDR3 DNA reads TGTGCCAGCAGCACAAGACAGGGGCGAAACGCCGGGACTAGCGGGAGGAAGACCCAGTACTTC. Its translation is CASSTRQGRNAGTSGRKTQYF. Together with reference TRBV9 and TRBJ2-5, the CDR3 gives the full variable domain: DSGVTQTPKHLITATGQRVTLRCSPRSGDLSVYWYQQSLDQGLQFLIQYYNGEERAKGNILERFSAQQFPDLHSELNLSSLELGDSALYFCASSTRQGRNAGTSGRKTQYFGPGTRLLVL.

This clone appeared a few times. The sample has other DNA sequences that encode this CDR3 too. The chain has TRBV4-1 and TRBJ1-1; D is ambiguous. Trimming left V 9 bases short and J 0 bases short, with 5 bases between. From germline, CDR1 is MGHRA and CDR2 YSYEKL. The CDR3 has 11 amino acids. The CDR3 loop is CASRMNTEAFF. The DNA for the CDR3 is TGCGCCAGTCGGATGAACACTGAAGCTTTCTTT.

The rearrangement uses TRBV4-1 and TRBJ2-2, with 9 bases fitting TRBD1. Trimming cost V 4 bases and J 6 bases; bases outside gene matches: 3. The CDR3 has 14 amino acids. Germline V gene sequence: CDR1 MGHRA, CDR2 YSYEKL. The CDR3 sequence: CASSRRQGAGELFF. The CDR3 coding sequence is TGCGCCAGCAGCCGGAGACAGGGGGCCGGGGAGCTGTTTTTT.

This sequence joins TRBV7-8 and TRBJ2-5, with 7 positions matching TRBD1. The CDR3 contains 14 residues. Germline CDR1 and CDR2: SGHVS and FQNEAQ. Trimming cost V 4 bases and J 5 bases; bases outside gene matches: 7. CDR3 coding DNA: TGTGCCAGCAGCTCCCGGGACAGTAGGGAGACCCAGTACTTC. Translating it yields CASSSRDSRETQYF.